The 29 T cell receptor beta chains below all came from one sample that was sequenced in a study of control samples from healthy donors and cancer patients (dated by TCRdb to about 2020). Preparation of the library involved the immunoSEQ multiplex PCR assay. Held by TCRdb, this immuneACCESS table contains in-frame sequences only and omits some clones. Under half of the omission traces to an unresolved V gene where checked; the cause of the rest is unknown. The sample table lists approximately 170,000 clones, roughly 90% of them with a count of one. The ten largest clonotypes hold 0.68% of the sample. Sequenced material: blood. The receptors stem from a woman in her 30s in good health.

CDR3 bases: TGTGCCAGCAGTTACGGGACCCCAACTAATGAAAAACTGTTTTTT. Its translation is CASSYGTPTNEKLFF. The V gene is TRBV6-5, the J gene TRBJ1-4; D perhaps matches TRBD1 (5 bases). Trimming pared 2 bases from V and 0 bases from J, leaving 7 bases between. There are 15 residues in the CDR3. Germline V gene sequence: CDR1 MNHEY, CDR2 SVGAGI.

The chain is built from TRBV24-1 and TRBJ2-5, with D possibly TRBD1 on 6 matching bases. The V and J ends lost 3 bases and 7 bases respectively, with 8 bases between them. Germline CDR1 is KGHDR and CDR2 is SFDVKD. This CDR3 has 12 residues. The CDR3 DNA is TGTGCCACCAGTGATAGGGGGTTGACCCAGTACTTC. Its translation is CATSDRGLTQYF.

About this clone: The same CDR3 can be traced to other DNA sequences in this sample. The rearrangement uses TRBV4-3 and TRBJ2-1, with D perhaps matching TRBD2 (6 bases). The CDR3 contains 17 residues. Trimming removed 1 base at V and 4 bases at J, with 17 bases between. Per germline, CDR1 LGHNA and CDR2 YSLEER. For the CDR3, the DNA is TGCGCCAGCAGCCAAGCAATACACCAGGGAGGTTACAATGAGCAGTTCTTC. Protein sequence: CASSQAIHQGGYNEQFF.

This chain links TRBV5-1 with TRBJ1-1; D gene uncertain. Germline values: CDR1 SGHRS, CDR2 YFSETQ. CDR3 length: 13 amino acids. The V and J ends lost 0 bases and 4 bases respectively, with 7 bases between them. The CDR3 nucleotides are TGCGCCAGCAGCTTGGTATTCGGCACTGAAGCTTTCTTT. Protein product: CASSLVFGTEAFF.

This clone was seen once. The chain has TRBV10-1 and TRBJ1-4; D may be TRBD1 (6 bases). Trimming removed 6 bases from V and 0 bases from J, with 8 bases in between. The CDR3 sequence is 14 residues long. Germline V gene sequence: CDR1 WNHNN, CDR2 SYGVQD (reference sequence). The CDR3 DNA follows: TGCGCCAGCAGCAGGGGCTCAACTAATGAAAAACTGTTTTTT. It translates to CASSRGSTNEKLFF.

The CDR3 coding sequence is TGTGCCAGCAGCTTAAACACAGGAAGTGCCCTCCACTTT. Its translation: CASSLNTGSALHF. The gene calls are TRBV7-2 and TRBJ1-6, with D possibly being TRBD1 (5 bases). Trimming took 2 bases from V and 14 from J, leaving 13 bases between them. CDR3 length: 13 residues. Germline-derived CDR1 and CDR2 are SGHTA and FQGNSA.

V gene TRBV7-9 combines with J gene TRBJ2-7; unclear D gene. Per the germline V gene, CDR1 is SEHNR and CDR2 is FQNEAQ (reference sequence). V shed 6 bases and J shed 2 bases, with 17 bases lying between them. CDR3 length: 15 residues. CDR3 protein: CASRNAYQPPYEQYF. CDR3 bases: TGTGCCAGCAGGAATGCCTACCAACCCCCCTACGAGCAGTACTTC.

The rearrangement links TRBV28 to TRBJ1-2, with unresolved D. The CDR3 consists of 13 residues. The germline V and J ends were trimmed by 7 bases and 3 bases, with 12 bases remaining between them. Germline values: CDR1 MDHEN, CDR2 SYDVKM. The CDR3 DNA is TGTGCCAGCACCGACAAGGCGGACTATGGCTACACCTTC. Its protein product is CASTDKADYGYTF.

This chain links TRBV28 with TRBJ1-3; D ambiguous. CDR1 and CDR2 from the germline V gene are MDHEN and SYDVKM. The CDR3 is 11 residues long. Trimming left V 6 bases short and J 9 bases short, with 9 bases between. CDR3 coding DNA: TGTGCCAGCAGCTCCTTAGTCACCATATATTTT. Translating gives CASSSLVTIYF. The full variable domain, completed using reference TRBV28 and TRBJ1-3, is DVKVTQSSRYLVKRTGEKVFLECVQDMDHENMFWYRQDPGLGLRLIYFSYDVKMKEKGDIPEGYSVSREKKERFSLILESASTNQTSMYLCASSSLVTIYFGEGSWLTVV.

CDR3 DNA: TGTGCCAGCAGCCAAGGACCAGGGAGTGGAAACACCATATATTTT. Translation: CASSQGPGSGNTIYF. J is TRBJ1-3 and V is TRBV14; D may be TRBD1 (5 bases). This CDR3 region has 15 residues. Germline lookup yields CDR1 SGHDN and CDR2 FVKESK. V was clipped by 1 base and J by 3 bases, with 10 bases between them.

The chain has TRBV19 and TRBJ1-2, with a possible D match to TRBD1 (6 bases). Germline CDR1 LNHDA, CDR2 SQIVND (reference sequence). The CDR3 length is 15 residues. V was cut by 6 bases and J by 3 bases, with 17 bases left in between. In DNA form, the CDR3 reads TGTGCCAGTAGCCCTACCACAGGGATCCACTATGGCTACACCTTC. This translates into CASSPTTGIHYGYTF. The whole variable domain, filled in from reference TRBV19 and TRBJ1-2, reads DGGITQSPKYLFRKEGQNVTLSCEQNLNHDAMYWYRQDPGQGLRLIYYSQIVNDFQKGDIAEGYSVSREKKESFPLTVTSAQKNPTAFYLCASSPTTGIHYGYTFGSGTRLTVV.

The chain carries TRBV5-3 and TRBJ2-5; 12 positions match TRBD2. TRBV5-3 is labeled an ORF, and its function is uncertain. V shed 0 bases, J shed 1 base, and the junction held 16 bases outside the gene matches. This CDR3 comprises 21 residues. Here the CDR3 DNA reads TGTGCCAGAAGCTTGGGCCCCCGGACTAGCGGGACTTGGGGGGGCCAAGAGACCCAGTACTTC. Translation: CARSLGPRTSGTWGGQETQYF.

The CDR3 region is CASSLLDSGRNTPFF. DNA of the CDR3: TGTGCCAGCAGCCTTCTAGACAGCGGGCGAAACACGCCGTTCTTC. This chain uses TRBV3-1 (or the pseudogene TRBV3-2) with TRBJ2-1; weak D call: TRBD2 (6 bases). Germline CDR1 is LGHDT and CDR2 is YNNKEL (reference sequence). CDR3 length: 15 residues. V lost 4 bases and J lost 15, with 25 bases in between.

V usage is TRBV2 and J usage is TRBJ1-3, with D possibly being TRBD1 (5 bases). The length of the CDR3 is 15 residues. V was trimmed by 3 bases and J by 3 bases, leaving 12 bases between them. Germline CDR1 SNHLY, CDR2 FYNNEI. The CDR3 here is CASSEGGMIGNTIYF. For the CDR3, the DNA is TGTGCCAGCAGTGAGGGGGGTATGATTGGAAACACCATATATTTT.

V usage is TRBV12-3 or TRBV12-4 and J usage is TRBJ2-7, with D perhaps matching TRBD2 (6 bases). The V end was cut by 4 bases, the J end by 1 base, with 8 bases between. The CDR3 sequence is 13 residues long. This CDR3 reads CASSSGDSYEQYF. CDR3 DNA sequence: TGTGCCAGCAGTTCGGGGGATTCCTACGAGCAGTACTTC.

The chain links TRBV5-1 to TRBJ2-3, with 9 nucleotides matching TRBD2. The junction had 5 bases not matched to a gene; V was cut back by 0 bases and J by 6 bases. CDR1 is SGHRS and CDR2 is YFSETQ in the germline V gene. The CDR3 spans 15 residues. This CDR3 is CASSLVAGAPDTQYF. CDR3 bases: TGCGCCAGCAGCTTGGTAGCGGGAGCCCCCGATACGCAGTATTTT.

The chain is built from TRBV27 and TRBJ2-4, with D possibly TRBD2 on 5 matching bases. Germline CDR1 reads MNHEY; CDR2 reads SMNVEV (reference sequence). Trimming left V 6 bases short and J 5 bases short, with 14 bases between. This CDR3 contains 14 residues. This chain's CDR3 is CASRQLGIQNIQYF. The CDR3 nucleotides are TGTGCCAGCAGGCAACTCGGGATACAAAACATTCAGTACTTC.

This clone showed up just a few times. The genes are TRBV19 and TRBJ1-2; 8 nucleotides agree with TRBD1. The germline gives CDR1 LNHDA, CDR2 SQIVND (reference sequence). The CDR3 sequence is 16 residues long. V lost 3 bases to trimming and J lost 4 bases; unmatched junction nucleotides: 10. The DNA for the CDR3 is TGTGCCAGTAGTATTTACTCGCGGACAGGGCCCTATGGCTACACCTTC. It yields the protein CASSIYSRTGPYGYTF. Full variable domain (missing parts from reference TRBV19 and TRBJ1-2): DGGITQSPKYLFRKEGQNVTLSCEQNLNHDAMYWYRQDPGQGLRLIYYSQIVNDFQKGDIAEGYSVSREKKESFPLTVTSAQKNPTAFYLCASSIYSRTGPYGYTFGSGTRLTVV.

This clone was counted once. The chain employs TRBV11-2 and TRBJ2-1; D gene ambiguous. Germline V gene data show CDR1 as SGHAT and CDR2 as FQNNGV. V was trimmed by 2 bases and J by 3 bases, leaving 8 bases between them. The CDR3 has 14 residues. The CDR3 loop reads CASSLFSLYNEQFF. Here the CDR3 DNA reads TGTGCCAGCAGCTTATTCAGCCTCTACAATGAGCAGTTCTTC.

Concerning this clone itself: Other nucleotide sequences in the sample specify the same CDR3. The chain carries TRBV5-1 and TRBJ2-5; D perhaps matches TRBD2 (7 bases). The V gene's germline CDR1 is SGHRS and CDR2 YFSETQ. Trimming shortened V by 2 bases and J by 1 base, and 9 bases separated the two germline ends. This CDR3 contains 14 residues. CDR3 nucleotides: TGCGCCAGCAGCTTAGGGGGGGCCCAAGAGACCCAGTACTTC. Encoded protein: CASSLGGAQETQYF.

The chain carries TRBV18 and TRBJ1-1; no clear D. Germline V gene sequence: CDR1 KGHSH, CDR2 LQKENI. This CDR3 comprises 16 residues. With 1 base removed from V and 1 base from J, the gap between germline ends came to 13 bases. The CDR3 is CASSPRQLLSNTEAFF. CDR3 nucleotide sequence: TGTGCCAGCTCACCACGACAACTTCTCTCGAACACTGAAGCTTTCTTT.

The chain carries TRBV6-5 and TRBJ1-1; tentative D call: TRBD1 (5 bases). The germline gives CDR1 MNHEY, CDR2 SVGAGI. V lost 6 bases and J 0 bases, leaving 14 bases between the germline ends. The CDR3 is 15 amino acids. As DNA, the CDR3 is TGTGCCAGCAGCCGCTCCCTGACAGTGAACACTGAAGCTTTCTTT. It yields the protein CASSRSLTVNTEAFF.

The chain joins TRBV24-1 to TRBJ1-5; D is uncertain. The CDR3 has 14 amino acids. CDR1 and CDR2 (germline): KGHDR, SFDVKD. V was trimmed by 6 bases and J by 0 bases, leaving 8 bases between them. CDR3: CATSTSNSNQPQHF. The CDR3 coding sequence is TGTGCCACCAGTACCTCCAATAGCAATCAGCCCCAGCATTTT.

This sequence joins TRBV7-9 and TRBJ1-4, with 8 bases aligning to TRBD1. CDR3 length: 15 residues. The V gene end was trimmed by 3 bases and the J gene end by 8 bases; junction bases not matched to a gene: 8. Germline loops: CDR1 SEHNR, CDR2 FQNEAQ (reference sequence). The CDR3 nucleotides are TGTGCCAGCAGCTTCATCCAGGGGGCGACGGAAAAACTGTTTTTT. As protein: CASSFIQGATEKLFF.

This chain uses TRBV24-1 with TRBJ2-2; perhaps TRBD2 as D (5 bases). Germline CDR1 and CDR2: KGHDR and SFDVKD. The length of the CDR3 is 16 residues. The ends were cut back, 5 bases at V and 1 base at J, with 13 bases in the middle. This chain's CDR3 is CATSAFRGWNTGELFF. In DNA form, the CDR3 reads TGTGCCACCAGTGCATTTCGGGGTTGGAACACCGGGGAGCTGTTTTTT.

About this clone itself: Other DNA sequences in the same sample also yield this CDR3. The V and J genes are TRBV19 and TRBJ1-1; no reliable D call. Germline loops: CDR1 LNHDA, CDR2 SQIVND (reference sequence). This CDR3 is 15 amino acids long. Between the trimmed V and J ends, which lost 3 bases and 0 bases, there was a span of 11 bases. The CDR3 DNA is TGTGCCAGTAGTATGGCTGGGAGAATGAACACTGAAGCTTTCTTT. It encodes CASSMAGRMNTEAFF.

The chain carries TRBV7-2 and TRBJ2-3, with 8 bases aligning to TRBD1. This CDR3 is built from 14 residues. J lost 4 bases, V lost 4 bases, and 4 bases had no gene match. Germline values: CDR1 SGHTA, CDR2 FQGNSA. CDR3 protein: CASSSGQGSDTQYF. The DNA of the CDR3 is TGTGCCAGCAGCTCAGGACAGGGCTCAGATACGCAGTATTTT.

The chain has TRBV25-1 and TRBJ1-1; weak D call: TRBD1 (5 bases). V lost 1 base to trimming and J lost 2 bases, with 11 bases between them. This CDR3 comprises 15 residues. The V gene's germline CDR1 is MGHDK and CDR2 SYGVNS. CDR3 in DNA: TGTGCCAGCAGTGAATTTGGTCAGGGCAACACTGAAGCTTTCTTT. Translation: CASSEFGQGNTEAFF.

This CDR3 reads CAISESIQETEAFF. CDR3 coding DNA: TGTGCCATCAGTGAGTCGATCCAGGAGACTGAAGCTTTCTTT. The V gene is TRBV10-3, the J gene TRBJ1-1, with unresolved D. The V end lost 0 bases, the J end lost 5 bases, and 10 bases lay between the germline ends. Germline CDR1 reads ENHRY; CDR2 reads SYGVKD. The CDR3 runs 14 residues.